This TCR beta chain was sequenced in a study of cytomegalovirus exposure and HLA in healthy donors. PCR used 60 Vbeta primers and 13 Jbeta primers. The table came from immunoSEQ multiplex PCR; TCRdb's copy has only in-frame clones and leaves some out. The sample lists some 130,000 clones; 60% to 75% were seen once. Germline V gene sequence: CDR1 SGHTA, CDR2 FQGTGA. V shed 2 bases and J shed 1 base, with 8 bases lying between them. The CDR3 runs 14 residues. Notes on this clone: As yet, its antigen is unknown.

General study results and limits: Upon later analysis, TCR association rates were observed to vary by HLA locus, being highest for DRB1 and lowest for HLA-C. Later analysis demonstrated an association between a missense DCLRE1C variant and TCR beta V- and J-gene trimming.

The specimen sequenced was PBMCs. The V and J genes are TRBV7-3 and TRBJ2-5; D is ambiguous. The clonotype originates from a man aged 25 to 40 in good health and CMV-seronegative. The CDR3 DNA reads as TGTGCCAGCAGCTTAGGTTCAGTCCAAGAGACCCAGTACTTC. Translation: CASSLGSVQETQYF.